The 27 T cell receptor beta chains reported below all come from one sample, sequenced in a study of graft-versus-host responses after intestinal transplantation. Assay: immunoSEQ multiplex PCR; the TCRdb copy retains only in-frame clones and omits some. This table holds approximately 50,000 clones, about 87% found once. This sample comprised PBMCs, obtained 26 days after transplant. These receptors were obtained from a human patient who received an intestinal transplant, so some T cells may come from the graft donor.

This chain uses TRBV12-5 with TRBJ2-1; tentatively, D is TRBD2 (8 bases). The CDR3 loop spans 17 amino acids. Per the germline V gene, CDR1 is LGHNT and CDR2 is FRNRAP. V lost 3 bases and J lost 7, with 22 bases in between. The DNA for the CDR3 is TGTGCTAGTGGTTTCCACAGAGGGGGCGGGGGGCTTAATGAGCAGTTCTTC. Encoded protein: CASGFHRGGGGLNEQFF.

V usage is TRBV12-5 and J usage is TRBJ2-5; 9 bases are a match to TRBD1. The CDR3 spans 16 residues. The V gene's germline CDR1 is LGHNT and CDR2 FRNRAP. V was pared by 3 bases and J by 2 bases, with 7 bases of the junction left unmatched. CDR3 sequence (DNA): TGTGCTAGTGGTTTTTACAGGACAGGGGCGCAAGAGACCCAGTACTTC. The encoded protein is CASGFYRTGAQETQYF.

The chain has TRBV7-3 and TRBJ1-6; D call uncertain. Per the germline V gene, CDR1 is SGHTA and CDR2 is FQGTGA. The CDR3 has 12 amino acids. With 7 bases removed from V and 10 bases from J, the gap between germline ends came to 11 bases. CDR3 coding DNA: TGTGCCAGCACCGTGCTTGAGTCACCCCTCCACTTT. This gives the protein CASTVLESPLHF.

This chain joins TRBV10-2 and TRBJ2-7; weak D call: TRBD2 (5 bases). Trimming removed 2 bases from V and 6 bases from J, with 17 bases in between. Per germline, CDR1 WSHSY and CDR2 SAAADI. The CDR3 length is 15 residues. CDR3 DNA sequence: TGCGCCAGCAGTGAGCAAAGTCTAGCCTACAGCGAGCAGTACTTC. It codes for CASSEQSLAYSEQYF.

The chain recombines TRBV15 with TRBJ2-1; 7 bases align to TRBD2. CDR1 is LNHNV, CDR2 YYDKDF, per germline (reference sequence). Germline trimming cut 3 bases from V and 8 bases from J; bases unmatched to any gene: 10. CDR3 size: 15 residues. The CDR3 is CATSSGAGLVDEQFF. Here the CDR3 DNA reads TGTGCCACCAGCAGTGGAGCGGGACTCGTCGATGAGCAGTTCTTC.

V usage is TRBV5-6 and J usage is TRBJ2-7; D may be TRBD1 (5 bases). The CDR3 loop spans 14 amino acids. From germline, CDR1 is SGHDT and CDR2 YYEEEE. V was pared by 2 bases and J by 0 bases, with 9 bases between. CDR3 region: CASSLVDNSYEQYF. The CDR3 DNA reads TGTGCCAGCAGCTTAGTGGACAACTCCTACGAGCAGTACTTC.

V is TRBV4-1 and J is TRBJ2-1; 7 bases fit TRBD2. Germline V gene data show CDR1 as MGHRA and CDR2 as YSYEKL. CDR3 length: 19 amino acids. The trim removed 0 bases at V and 0 bases at J, leaving 11 bases unmatched. The CDR3 bases are TGCGCCAGCAGCCAAGATCGGGACTACGTCTATCCCTCCTACAATGAGCAGTTCTTC. Its translation is CASSQDRDYVYPSYNEQFF.

The rearrangement links TRBV6-1 to TRBJ2-7, with D perhaps TRBD2 (5 bases). CDR3 size: 14 residues. The V gene's germline CDR1 is MNHNS and CDR2 SASEGT. V lost 4 bases, J lost 6 bases, and 16 bases lay in between. The CDR3 is CASSAAARTGEQYF. The CDR3 DNA is TGTGCCAGCAGTGCAGCGGCTAGAACGGGCGAGCAGTACTTC.

The chain couples TRBV15 to TRBJ1-4; D remains unclear. The CDR3 is 18 amino acids. Trimming took off 0 bases at V and 0 bases at J, with 14 bases between the two ends. CDR1 LNHNV and CDR2 YYDKDF come from the germline V gene (reference sequence). CDR3 DNA sequence: TGTGCCACCAGCAGAGATCATCTCCGGTTTGCAACTAATGAAAAACTGTTTTTT. Translated: CATSRDHLRFATNEKLFF.

This clone was detected only once. The chain links TRBV28 to TRBJ1-2, with 8 bases matching TRBD1. Per the germline V gene, CDR1 is MDHEN and CDR2 is SYDVKM. CDR3 length: 15 residues. Germline trimming cut 3 bases from V and 5 bases from J; bases unmatched to any gene: 8. CDR3 DNA: TGTGCCAGCAGTTTGTCTCCCGGGACAGGTTATGGCTACACCTTC. Translated: CASSLSPGTGYGYTF.

The chain links TRBV7-6 to TRBJ2-1; D remains ambiguous. Germline V gives CDR1 SGHVS, CDR2 FNYEAQ. The CDR3 extends over 11 amino acids. Trimming shortened V by 4 bases and J by 6 bases, and 4 bases separated the two germline ends. CDR3 bases: TGTGCCAGCAGCTACAGCAATGAGCAGTTCTTC. It is translated as CASSYSNEQFF.

The chain joins TRBV5-6 to TRBJ2-7, with D hard to call. Germline loops: CDR1 SGHDT, CDR2 YYEEEE. The CDR3 totals 13 residues. V lost 0 bases and J lost 4, with 8 bases in between. CDR3 region: CASSLAATYEQYF. The CDR3 coding sequence is TGTGCCAGCAGCTTGGCCGCGACTTACGAGCAGTACTTC.

A few counts support this clone. The chain uses TRBV15 and TRBJ2-6; maybe TRBD1 (5 bases). Germline V lookup: CDR1 LNHNV, CDR2 YYDKDF (reference sequence). The CDR3 sequence is 16 residues long. Deletions cut 0 bases from V and 2 bases from J, with 8 bases between. This chain's CDR3 is CATSRDRETGANVLTF. As DNA, the CDR3 is TGTGCCACCAGCAGAGACAGGGAAACTGGGGCCAACGTCCTGACTTTC. Using reference TRBV15 and TRBJ2-6 for the parts outside the CDR3, the full variable domain is DAMVIQNPRYQVTQFGKPVTLSCSQTLNHNVMYWYQQKSSQAPKLLFHYYDKDFNNEADTPDNFQSRRPNTSFCFLDIRSPGLGDTAMYLCATSRDRETGANVLTFGAGSRLTVL.

This clone appeared a single time. The chain is built from TRBV2 and TRBJ2-7; 7 nucleotides agree with TRBD1. The CDR3 length is 14 residues. Germline V lookup: CDR1 SNHLY, CDR2 FYNNEI. V lost 4 bases and J lost 3; bases outside the gene matches: 6. This CDR3 reads CASSASGGNYEQYF. CDR3 DNA sequence: TGTGCCAGCAGTGCATCAGGGGGTAACTACGAGCAGTACTTC.

The chain recombines TRBV4-2 with TRBJ2-1; D not certain. The CDR3 length is 17 residues. The V end lost 1 base, the J end lost 0 bases, and 13 bases lay between the germline ends. CDR1 is LGHNA, CDR2 YNFKEQ, per germline. The CDR3 sequence is CASSQVAGSASYNEQFF. In nucleotides, the CDR3 is TGTGCCAGCAGCCAAGTGGCCGGCAGCGCCTCCTACAATGAGCAGTTCTTC.

J is TRBJ2-7 and V is TRBV6-1; tentatively, D is TRBD1 (6 bases). Germline-derived CDR1 and CDR2 are MNHNS and SASEGT. V shed 1 base and J shed 2 bases, with 15 bases lying between them. The CDR3 extends over 16 amino acids. CDR3 amino acids: CASSEGAWDTPYEQYF. The DNA of the CDR3 is TGTGCCAGCAGTGAAGGGGCTTGGGACACCCCCTACGAGCAGTACTTC.

The chain uses TRBV4-2 and TRBJ2-1; TRBD2 aligns across 7 bases. The CDR3 covers 16 residues. Germline V gene sequence: CDR1 LGHNA, CDR2 YNFKEQ. J was trimmed by 10 bases and V by 0 bases; bases with no gene match: 12. DNA for the CDR3: TGTGCCAGCAGCCAAGAAGCGGGGACCCCAGGGTTGGAGCAGTTCTTC. Residues: CASSQEAGTPGLEQFF.

The rearrangement links TRBV7-9 to TRBJ1-2; no firm D call. V was pared by 1 base and J by 7 bases, with 13 bases between. CDR1 is SEHNR and CDR2 is FQNEAQ in the germline V gene (reference sequence). There are 14 residues in the CDR3. CDR3 bases: TGTGCCAGCAGCTTAGATGGAGGGCCCGCTGGCTACACCTTC. This encodes CASSLDGGPAGYTF.

The DNA for the CDR3 is TGTGCCAGCAGCTTTAGCCCCGGGGGACAGACCTACGAGCAGTACTTC. It yields the protein CASSFSPGGQTYEQYF. This sequence joins TRBV5-6 and TRBJ2-7; D is possibly TRBD1 (7 bases). The CDR3 is made up of 16 amino acids. CDR1 SGHDT and CDR2 YYEEEE come from the germline V gene. Trimming shortened V by 2 bases and J by 2 bases, and 17 bases separated the two germline ends.

The V gene is TRBV27, the J gene TRBJ2-1, with 11 bases matching TRBD2. The germline V gene encodes CDR1 MNHEY and CDR2 SMNVEV (reference sequence). V trimming: 5 bases; J trimming: 4 bases; junction bases outside the gene matches: 7. This CDR3 has 16 residues. The CDR3 protein is CASSTGTSGNYNEQFF. Here the CDR3 DNA reads TGTGCCAGCAGTACGGGGACTAGCGGCAATTACAATGAGCAGTTCTTC.

The chain is built from TRBV7-2 and TRBJ2-7; D not resolved. Germline V CDR1 and CDR2: SGHTA, FQGNSA. This CDR3 has 14 amino acids. Trimming removed 3 bases from V and 2 bases from J, with 11 bases in between. This CDR3 is CASSFPAAPYEQYF. CDR3 DNA sequence: TGTGCCAGCAGCTTTCCCGCGGCTCCCTACGAGCAGTACTTC. Looking up the rest from reference TRBV7-2 and TRBJ2-7 gives the full variable domain: GAGVSQSPSNKVTEKGKDVELRCDPISGHTALYWYRQSLGQGLEFLIYFQGNSAPDKSGLPSDRFSAERTGGSVSTLTIQRTQQEDSAVYLCASSFPAAPYEQYFGPGTRLTVT.

This clone was recorded only once. The V call is TRBV6-1, the J call TRBJ1-5; 8 bases are shared with TRBD1. Germline lookup yields CDR1 MNHNS and CDR2 SASEGT. The CDR3 is 15 amino acids. Germline trimming cut 4 bases from V and 0 bases from J; bases unmatched to any gene: 2. CDR3 nucleotides: TGTGCCAGCAGTGGACAGGGGATTAGCAATCAGCCCCAGCATTTT. Translating it yields CASSGQGISNQPQHF.

The J gene is TRBJ2-3, the V gene TRBV18, with TRBD1 identical over 8 bases. V gave up 3 bases and J gave up 6 bases; unmatched junction bases: 5. CDR1 is KGHSH, CDR2 LQKENI, per germline. This CDR3 is built from 14 residues. The CDR3 region has the DNA TGTGCCAGCTCACCGACAGGGGTAGCGGATACGCAGTATTTT. This codes for CASSPTGVADTQYF.

This rearrangement joins TRBV6-1 to TRBJ2-5, with D possibly matching TRBD1 (6 bases). CDR3 size: 16 residues. CDR1 and CDR2 (germline): MNHNS, SASEGT. Trimming stripped 2 bases from V and 0 bases from J, with 13 bases between. CDR3 loop: CASSEIQGEYQETQYF. The CDR3 DNA follows: TGTGCCAGCAGTGAAATACAGGGAGAGTACCAAGAGACCCAGTACTTC.

CDR3 DNA: TGCGCCAGCAGCTCTGGACAGGCGGTATCACCCCTCCACTTT. Encoded protein: CASSSGQAVSPLHF. This rearrangement joins TRBV5-1 to TRBJ1-6, with 7 bases identical to TRBD1. Trimming at V came to 3 bases and at J to 10 bases, leaving 7 bases not matched to a gene. CDR3 length: 14 residues. CDR1 is SGHRS and CDR2 is YFSETQ in the germline V gene.

With respect to this clone: The sample carries other DNA sequences with the same CDR3. The chain is built from TRBV7-3 and TRBJ2-7; the match to TRBD1 covers 9 bases. This CDR3 spans 13 amino acids. J gave up 6 bases and V 4 bases, and 4 bases lay outside the gene matches. Germline-derived CDR1 and CDR2 are SGHTA and FQGTGA. CDR3 sequence: CASSSTGGGEQYF. The CDR3 coding sequence is TGTGCCAGCAGCTCCACAGGGGGCGGCGAGCAGTACTTC.

This clone was recorded once. The chain recombines TRBV2 with TRBJ2-1; possible D gene TRBD2, 5 bases. This CDR3 spans 14 amino acids. The germline V gene encodes CDR1 SNHLY and CDR2 FYNNEI. The ends were cut back, 5 bases at V and 8 bases at J, with 16 bases in the middle. CDR3 amino acids: CASSSGGVWDEQFF. The DNA of the CDR3 is TGTGCCAGCAGTAGCGGAGGAGTGTGGGATGAGCAGTTCTTC.